These 10 T cell receptor beta chains were all obtained from the same sample, sequenced in a study of neurological immune-mediated disorders. TCRdb redid the calling of the 5' RACE reads with MiXCR, one entry per CDR3 protein. The sample has some 48,000 distinct CDR3 sequences; about 9.4% are singletons. Sequencing input: PBMCs. Source of these receptors: a middle-aged woman with HTLV-1-associated myelopathy (HAM/TSP).

This clonotype has a handful of counts. The rearrangement links TRBV19 to TRBJ1-5; D is uncertain. This CDR3 has 13 residues. Germline-derived CDR1 and CDR2 are LNHDA and SQIVND (reference sequence). V was shortened by 6 bases and J by 5 bases, with 11 bases between the two germline ends. CDR3 sequence (DNA): TGTGCCAGTAGAAGGACCCGAGATCAGCCCCAGCATTTT. Translation: CASRRTRDQPQHF.

Remarks on this clonotype: The junction departs from germline at one end; a sequencing error may be responsible. This chain links TRBV27 with TRBJ2-3, with 7 bases lining up with TRBD1. Germline V gene sequence: CDR1 MNHEY, CDR2 SMNVEV (reference sequence). This CDR3 contains 14 residues. CDR3 in amino acids: CASSRDRDTDTRYF. The CDR3 nucleotides read TGTGCCAGCAGCCGTGACAGGGACACAGATACGCGGTATTTT.

This clonotype was found many times. The chain joins TRBV5-1 to TRBJ1-2; possible D gene TRBD1, 6 bases. This CDR3 region has 13 residues. Germline values: CDR1 SGHRS, CDR2 YFSETQ. Deletions cut 4 bases from V and 8 bases from J, with 15 bases between. The CDR3 sequence is CASSLQGGAGYTF. DNA for the CDR3: TGCGCCAGCAGCCTACAGGGAGGGGCAGGCTACACCTTC.

This clonotype showed up many times. The genes are TRBV5-1 and TRBJ1-2; D might be TRBD1 (6 bases). This CDR3 spans 15 amino acids. Germline CDR1 is SGHRS and CDR2 is YFSETQ. V gave up 0 bases and J gave up 4 bases, with 13 bases separating them. The CDR3 loop is CASSLGGGAVYGYTF. CDR3 coding DNA: TGCGCCAGCAGCTTGGGGGGGGGCGCAGTCTATGGCTACACCTTC.

The chain uses TRBV5-1 and TRBJ1-2; D not certain. Trimming stripped 1 base from V and 3 bases from J, with 7 bases between. This CDR3 comprises 13 residues. Germline V gene sequence: CDR1 SGHRS, CDR2 YFSETQ. CDR3 bases: TGCGCCAGCAGCTTGACCCTGGACTATGGCTACACCTTC. Amino acids: CASSLTLDYGYTF.

This clonotype has at least ten counts. V gene TRBV4-1 combines with J gene TRBJ2-3, with D possibly being TRBD1 or TRBD2 (5 bases each). The V end was cut by 3 bases, the J end by 3 bases, with 13 bases between. There are 15 residues in the CDR3. Germline CDR1 reads MGHRA; CDR2 reads YSYEKL. The CDR3 region has the DNA TGCGCCAGCAGCCAGGAGAGGGGCTTTACAGATACGCAGTATTTT. The encoded protein is CASSQERGFTDTQYF.

Remarks on this clonotype: Germline is not matched at one junction end, which may reflect a read error. The chain employs TRBV5-1 and TRBJ2-7, with a weak D call TRBD1 (5 bases). The CDR3 length is 15 residues. The germline V gene encodes CDR1 SGHRS and CDR2 YFSETQ. The CDR3 loop reads CASSSYLVRAYEQYF. Written as DNA, the CDR3 is TGTGCCAGCAGCTCCTACCTCGTCAGGGCGTACGAGCAGTACTTC.

This clonotype has a count of ten or more. The V call is TRBV25-1, the J call TRBJ2-2, with TRBD1 as a possible D gene (6 bases). Germline V gene sequence: CDR1 MGHDK, CDR2 SYGVNS. This CDR3 has 14 residues. Trimming took off 2 bases at V and 4 bases at J, with 8 bases between the two ends. The chain's CDR3 is CASSEGTTTGELFF. CDR3 bases: TGTGCCAGCAGTGAAGGGACAACCACCGGGGAGCTGTTTTTT.

Many counts were recorded for this clonotype. The chain combines TRBV20-1 with TRBJ1-1, with D uncertain. Trimming shortened V by 4 bases and J by 11 bases, and 20 bases separated the two germline ends. The CDR3 extends over 13 amino acids. Germline lookup yields CDR1 DFQATT and CDR2 SNEGSKA (reference sequence). The CDR3, as DNA: TGCAGTGCTACTAGGCGATCAACATGGGAGGCTTTCTTT. It is translated as CSATRRSTWEAFF.

This clonotype was found many times. V is TRBV4-1 and J is TRBJ1-1, with unresolved D. The CDR3 length is 15 residues. In germline, CDR1 is MGHRA, CDR2 YSYEKL. Trimming left V 5 bases short and J 3 bases short, with 16 bases between. The CDR3 sequence is CASSFQLVSDTEAFF. The CDR3 nucleotides read TGCGCCAGCAGCTTTCAATTGGTATCGGACACTGAAGCTTTCTTT.